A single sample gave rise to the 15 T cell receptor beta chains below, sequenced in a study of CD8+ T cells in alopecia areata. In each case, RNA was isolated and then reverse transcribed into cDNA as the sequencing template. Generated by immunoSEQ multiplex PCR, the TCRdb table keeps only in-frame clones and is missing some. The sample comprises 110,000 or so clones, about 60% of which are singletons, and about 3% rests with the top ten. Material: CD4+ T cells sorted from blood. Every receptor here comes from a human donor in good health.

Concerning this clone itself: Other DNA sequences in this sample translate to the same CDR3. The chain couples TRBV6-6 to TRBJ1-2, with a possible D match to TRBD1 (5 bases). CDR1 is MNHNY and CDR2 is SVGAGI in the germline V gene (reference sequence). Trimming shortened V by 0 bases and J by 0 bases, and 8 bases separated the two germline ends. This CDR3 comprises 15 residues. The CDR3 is CASSYSREANYGYTF. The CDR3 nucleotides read TGTGCCAGCAGTTACTCCAGGGAAGCTAACTATGGCTACACCTTC.

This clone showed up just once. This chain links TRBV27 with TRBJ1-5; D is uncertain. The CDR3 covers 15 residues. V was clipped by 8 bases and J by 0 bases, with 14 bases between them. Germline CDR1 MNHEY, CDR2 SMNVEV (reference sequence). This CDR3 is CASRRSGYSNQPQHF. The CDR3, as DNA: TGTGCCAGCCGTAGGTCGGGGTATAGCAATCAGCCCCAGCATTTT.

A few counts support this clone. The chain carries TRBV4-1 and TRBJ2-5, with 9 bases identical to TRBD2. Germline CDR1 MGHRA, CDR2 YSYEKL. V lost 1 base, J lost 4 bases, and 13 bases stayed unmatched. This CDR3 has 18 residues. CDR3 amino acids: CASSQVEAGGIFRETQYF. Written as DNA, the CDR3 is TGCGCCAGCAGCCAAGTTGAAGCGGGGGGAATTTTCCGAGAGACCCAGTACTTC.

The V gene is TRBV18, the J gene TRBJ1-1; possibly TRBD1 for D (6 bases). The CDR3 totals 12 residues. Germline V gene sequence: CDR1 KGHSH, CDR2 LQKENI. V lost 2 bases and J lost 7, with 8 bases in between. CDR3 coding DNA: TGTGCCAGCTCACCATCAGGGGTTGAAGCTTTCTTT. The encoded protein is CASSPSGVEAFF. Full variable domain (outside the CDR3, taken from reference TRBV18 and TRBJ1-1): NAGVMQNPRHLVRRRGQEARLRCSPMKGHSHVYWYRQLPEEGLKFMVYLQKENIIDESGMPKERFSAEFPKEGPSILRIQQVVRGDSAAYFCASSPSGVEAFFGQGTRLTVV.

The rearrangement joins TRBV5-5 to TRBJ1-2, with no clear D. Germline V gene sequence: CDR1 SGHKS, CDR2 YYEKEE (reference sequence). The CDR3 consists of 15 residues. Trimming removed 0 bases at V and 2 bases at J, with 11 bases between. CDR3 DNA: TGTGCCAGCAGCTTGGCCCTGGGGTCGAACTATGGCTACACCTTC. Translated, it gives CASSLALGSNYGYTF.

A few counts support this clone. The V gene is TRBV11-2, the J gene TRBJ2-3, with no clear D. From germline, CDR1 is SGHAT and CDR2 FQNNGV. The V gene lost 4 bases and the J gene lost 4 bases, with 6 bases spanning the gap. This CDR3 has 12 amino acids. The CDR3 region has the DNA TGTGCCAGCAGCTCCGCCGCAGATACGCAGTATTTT. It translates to CASSSAADTQYF.

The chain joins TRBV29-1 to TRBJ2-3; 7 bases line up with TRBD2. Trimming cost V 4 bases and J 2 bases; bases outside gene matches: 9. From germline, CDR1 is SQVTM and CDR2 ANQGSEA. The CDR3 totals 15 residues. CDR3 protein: CSVVLGGGHTDTQYF. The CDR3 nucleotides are TGCAGCGTTGTCCTCGGCGGGGGTCACACAGATACGCAGTATTTT.

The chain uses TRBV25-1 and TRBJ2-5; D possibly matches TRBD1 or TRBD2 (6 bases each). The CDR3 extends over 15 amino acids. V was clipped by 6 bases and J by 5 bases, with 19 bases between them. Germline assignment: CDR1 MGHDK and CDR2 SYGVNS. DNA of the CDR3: TGTGCCAGCAGCGAACCGGGGCAGGGGAGGGAGACCCAGTACTTC. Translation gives CASSEPGQGRETQYF.

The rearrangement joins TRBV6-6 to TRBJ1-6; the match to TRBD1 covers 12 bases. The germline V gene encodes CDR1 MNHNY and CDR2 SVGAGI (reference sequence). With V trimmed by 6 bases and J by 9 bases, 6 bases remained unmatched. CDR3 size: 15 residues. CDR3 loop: CASRLGDRGLSPLHF. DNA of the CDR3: TGTGCCAGCAGATTAGGGGACAGGGGGCTTTCACCCCTCCACTTT.

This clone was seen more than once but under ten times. The CDR3 protein is CASIRNRDQNPPNYGYTF. Here the CDR3 DNA reads TGTGCCAGCATCCGCAATCGGGACCAAAACCCTCCTAACTATGGCTACACCTTC. The chain employs TRBV7-9 and TRBJ1-2, with D possibly matching TRBD1 (5 bases). Trimming removed 7 bases from V and 0 bases from J, with 24 bases in between. CDR1 SEHNR and CDR2 FQNEAQ come from the germline V gene (reference sequence). CDR3 size: 18 residues.

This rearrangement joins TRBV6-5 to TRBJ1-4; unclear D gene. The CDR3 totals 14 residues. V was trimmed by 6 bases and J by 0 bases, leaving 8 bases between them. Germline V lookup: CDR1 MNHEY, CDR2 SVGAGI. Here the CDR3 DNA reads TGTGCCAGCAGAAACAGCGCAACTAATGAAAAACTGTTTTTT. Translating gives CASRNSATNEKLFF.

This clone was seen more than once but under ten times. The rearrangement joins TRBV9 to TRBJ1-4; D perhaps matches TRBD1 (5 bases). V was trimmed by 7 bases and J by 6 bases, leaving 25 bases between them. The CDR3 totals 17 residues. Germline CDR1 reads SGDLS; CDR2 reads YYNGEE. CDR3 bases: TGTGCCAGCTCCGGGACTGGAGATCAGAGGGGCTATGAAAAACTGTTTTTT. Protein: CASSGTGDQRGYEKLFF.

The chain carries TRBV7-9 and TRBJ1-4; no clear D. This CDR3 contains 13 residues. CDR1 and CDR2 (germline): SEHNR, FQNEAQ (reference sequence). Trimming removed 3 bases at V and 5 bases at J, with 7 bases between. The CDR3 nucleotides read TGTGCCAGCAGCTTGTCCCCGAATGAAAAACTGTTTTTT. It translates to CASSLSPNEKLFF.

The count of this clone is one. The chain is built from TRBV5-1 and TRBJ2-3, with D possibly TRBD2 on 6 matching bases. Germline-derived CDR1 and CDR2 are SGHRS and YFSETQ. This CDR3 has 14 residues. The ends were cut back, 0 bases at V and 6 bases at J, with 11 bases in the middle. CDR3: CASSLGAGFDTQYF. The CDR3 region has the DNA TGCGCCAGCAGCTTGGGTGCGGGGTTCGATACGCAGTATTTT.

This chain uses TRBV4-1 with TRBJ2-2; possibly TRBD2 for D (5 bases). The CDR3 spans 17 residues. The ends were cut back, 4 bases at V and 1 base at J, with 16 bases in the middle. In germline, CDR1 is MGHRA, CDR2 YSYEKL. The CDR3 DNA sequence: TGCGCCAGCAGCCCACGAGGGATGCTGGGGAACACCGGGGAGCTGTTTTTT. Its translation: CASSPRGMLGNTGELFF.